The rows below give T cell receptor beta chains drawn from one sample of a study of beta chain features in type 1 diabetes. Some clones are missing from TCRdb's copy, which holds only in-frame ones; the method was immunoSEQ multiplex PCR. The sample has about 900,000 clones, roughly a sixth seen once. Input material: naive CD4+ T cells from blood. These receptors were collected from a woman aged 18-29 years in good health. Each CDR3 is given with its conserved first and last residue. The D gene is left open where the match is weak. A row's size may be missing; if present it is once, few, many or a size class.

NA	TRBV4-3	NA	TRBJ2-5	TGCGCCAGCAGCCAAGGGGAACGAGAGACCCAGTACTTC	CASSQGERETQYF
TRBD1	TRBV9	NA	TRBJ2-7	TGTGCCAGCAGCGTAGCGGCAGGGGGTTACGAGCAGTACTTC	CASSVAAGGYEQYF
NA	TRBV5-1	NA	TRBJ2-2	TGCGCCAGCAGCTTGGTGTGGGGAGCCGGGGAGCTGTTTTTT	CASSLVWGAGELFF
TRBD1	TRBV20-1	NA	TRBJ1-2	TGCAGTGAGGTTGGGACAGATGGCTACACCTTC	CSEVGTDGYTF
NA	TRBV5-4	NA	TRBJ2-7	TGTGCCAGCAGCTTAAAGCATCACTCCTACGAGCAGTACTTC	CASSLKHHSYEQYF
NA	TRBV6-1	few	TRBJ2-4	TGTGCCAGTGGGCAGGGGAACATTCAGTACTTC	CASGQGNIQYF
TRBD1	TRBV28	few	TRBJ1-5	TGTGCCAGCAGATCATCCGGGACAGGGCACAATCAGCCCCAGCATTTT	CASRSSGTGHNQPQHF
NA	TRBV27	once	TRBJ2-1	TGTGCCAGCAGTAACCTACAGGATTACAATGAGCAGTTCTTC	CASSNLQDYNEQFF
NA	TRBV6-5	NA	TRBJ1-2	TGTGCCAGCAGTTACTCCTCGGGCCATGGCTACACCTTC	CASSYSSGHGYTF
NA	TRBV27	few	TRBJ2-7	TGTGCCAGCAGTGTCAGGGTAAGGGGCGAGCAGTACTTC	CASSVRVRGEQYF
NA	TRBV18	NA	TRBJ2-3	TGTGCCAGCTCACGAGACAGTTACCACACAGATACGCAGTATTTT	CASSRDSYHTDTQYF
NA	TRBV19	NA	TRBJ2-7	TGTGCCAGTAGTATCGAGGTGGGGCCCCTTTACGAGCAGTACTTC	CASSIEVGPLYEQYF
TRBD2	TRBV11-2	NA	TRBJ2-1	TGTGCCAGCAGCTTAGGGCCTCTGGCGGGAGAAACTTTCGGGCAGTTCTTC	CASSLGPLAGETFGQFF
NA	TRBV11-1	few	TRBJ2-5	TGTGCCAGCAAGGGACAACCCCGAGGGACCCAGTACTTC	CASKGQPRGTQYF
NA	TRBV4-1	NA	TRBJ1-2	TGCGCCAGCAGCCAAGCAAAGGGGACGCCGTATGGCTACACCTTC	CASSQAKGTPYGYTF
TRBD2	TRBV7-3	few	TRBJ2-3	TGTGCCAGCAGTTTAGCGGGAGTGCCGGTAGATACGCAGTATTTT	CASSLAGVPVDTQYF
NA	TRBV7-2	NA	TRBJ2-7	TGTGCCAGCAGCTTAGTGCGCCAGGGCGAGCAGTACTTC	CASSLVRQGEQYF
NA	TRBV6-5	few	TRBJ2-1	TGTGCCAGCAGCCGCGATCGGGAGCACAACAATGAGCAGTTCTTC	CASSRDREHNNEQFF
NA	TRBV6-5	NA	TRBJ2-5	TGTGCCACCCACAAAGAGGGGGGCGTAGAGACCCAGTACTTC	CATHKEGGVETQYF
NA	TRBV5-1	few	TRBJ2-7	TGCGCCAGCAGCCCAACAGGGTTTTCCTACGAGCAGTACTTC	CASSPTGFSYEQYF
NA	TRBV6-5	NA	TRBJ1-1	TGTGCCAGCAGCGATTCCGGCGGGGGCAGCGGACGAGCTTTCTTT	CASSDSGGGSGRAFF
TRBD2	TRBV7-6	few	TRBJ2-5	TGTGCCAGCAGCCTCCCCCTGGTTAGCGGGAGGCCGATATACCAAGAGACCCAGTACTTC	CASSLPLVSGRPIYQETQYF
NA	TRBV19	NA	TRBJ1-5	TGTGCCAGTAGTATAGCGAGGGGTGATCAGCCCCAGCATTTT	CASSIARGDQPQHF
TRBD2	TRBV7-9	NA	TRBJ2-7	TGTGCCAGCAACTCCGGGACTAGCTCCTACGAGCAGTACTTC	CASNSGTSSYEQYF
NA	TRBV9	few	TRBJ1-4	TGTGCCAGCAGCGTCGCCACTACGACTAATGAAAAACTGTTTTTT	CASSVATTTNEKLFF
TRBD1	TRBV11-2	few	TRBJ2-7	TGTGCCAGCAGCTCCGGGACAGCGTCCTACGAGCAGTACTTC	CASSSGTASYEQYF
NA	TRBV7-9	NA	TRBJ2-5	TGTGCCAGCAGCTTAGGCACTCAAGAGACCCAGTACTTC	CASSLGTQETQYF
TRBD1	TRBV2	few	TRBJ1-1	TGTGCCAGCACACGGGACAGGACCATGAACACTGAAGCTTTCTTT	CASTRDRTMNTEAFF